One and the same sample provided the 32 T cell receptor beta chains below, sequenced in a study of CD8 T cells in ankylosing spondylitis. Findings and caveats of the study: It appeared that ankylosing spondylitis blood was characterized by a TCR beta motif of eight highly homologous variants.

Their specific antigens are unknown. TCRdb re-analysed the 5' RACE reads in MiXCR, keeping a single row per CDR3 protein. The table has about 800,000 distinct CDR3 sequences, roughly 12% seen once. The sample consisted of blood, either unsorted or a sorted T cell fraction (not recorded which). The receptors derive from a male donor with ankylosing spondylitis.

This clonotype has only a few counts. The V and J genes are TRBV4-2 and TRBJ1-4; unclear D gene. Trimming shortened V by 3 bases and J by 5 bases, and 13 bases separated the two germline ends. CDR3 length: 15 amino acids. The germline CDR1 and CDR2 sequences are LGHNA and YNFKEQ. CDR3 nucleotide sequence: TGTGCCAGCAGCCAGGAACCCGGGCTCAATGAAAAACTGTTTTTT. This codes for CASSQEPGLNEKLFF.

At least ten counts were recorded for this clonotype. V is TRBV18 and J is TRBJ2-3; the D call may be TRBD1 or TRBD2 (6 bases each). The V end was cut by 6 bases, the J end by 2 bases, with 9 bases between. Germline CDR1 and CDR2: KGHSH and LQKENI. The CDR3 runs to 13 residues. In nucleotides, the CDR3 is TGTGCCAGCTCGCGGGACAACACAGATACGCAGTATTTT. It yields the protein CASSRDNTDTQYF.

This clonotype was seen more than once but under ten times. The J gene is TRBJ1-4, the V gene TRBV7-2, with D unclear. V lost 5 bases, J lost 8 bases, and 12 bases lay in between. CDR1 and CDR2 from the germline V gene are SGHTA and FQGNSA. The CDR3 extends over 13 amino acids. The CDR3: CASSNSWNEKLFF. The CDR3 bases are TGTGCCAGCAGCAATTCTTGGAACGAAAAACTGTTTTTT.

This clonotype has a handful of counts. V is TRBV18 and J is TRBJ1-4; TRBD1 matches at 8 bases. In germline, CDR1 is KGHSH, CDR2 LQKENI. This CDR3 contains 13 residues. The V and J ends lost 3 bases and 10 bases, in that order; junction bases with no gene match: 4. CDR3 sequence (DNA): TGTGCCAGCTCACCTCCTGACAGGGGAAAACTGTTTTTT. This gives the protein CASSPPDRGKLFF.

Only a few counts were recorded for this clonotype. The chain joins TRBV7-2 to TRBJ2-7; D perhaps matches TRBD2 (6 bases). V lost 5 bases to trimming and J lost 3 bases, with 17 bases between them. Germline values: CDR1 SGHTA, CDR2 FQGNSA. The CDR3 spans 15 residues. Written as DNA, the CDR3 is TGTGCCAGCAGCGCTCGGGGGTTGGCCAACTACGAGCAGTACTTC. Translated, it gives CASSARGLANYEQYF.

This clonotype showed up just a few times. J is TRBJ2-4 and V is TRBV12-3 or TRBV12-4; 8 positions match TRBD1. This CDR3 is built from 17 residues. The V segment lost 3 bases and the J segment 0 bases; nucleotides outside the gene matches: 7. CDR3 in DNA: TGTGCCAGCAGTTTGTCAGGGGGCGCGATAGCCAAAAACATTCAGTACTTC. Encoded protein: CASSLSGGAIAKNIQYF.

This rearrangement joins TRBV6-6 to TRBJ2-1, with D unresolved. Germline CDR1 and CDR2: MNHNY and SVGAGI (reference sequence). Deletions cut 6 bases from V and 6 bases from J, with 9 bases between. The CDR3 consists of 12 residues. DNA of the CDR3: TGTGCCAGCAGCAATCCTGCCAATGAGCAGTTCTTC. Residues: CASSNPANEQFF.

V gene TRBV28 combines with J gene TRBJ1-1; D ambiguous. Germline CDR1 MDHEN, CDR2 SYDVKM. The length of the CDR3 is 14 residues. Trimming pared 8 bases from V and 4 bases from J, leaving 17 bases between. The CDR3 sequence: CASGFGLPGTEAFF. DNA for the CDR3: TGTGCCAGCGGCTTCGGGCTCCCCGGCACTGAAGCTTTCTTT. Using reference TRBV28 and TRBJ1-1 for the parts outside the CDR3, the full variable domain is DVKVTQSSRYLVKRTGEKVFLECVQDMDHENMFWYRQDPGLGLRLIYFSYDVKMKEKGDIPEGYSVSREKKERFSLILESASTNQTSMYLCASGFGLPGTEAFFGQGTRLTVV.

In this sample, this clonotype turned up a few times. This chain links TRBV4-2 with TRBJ2-1; tentatively, D is TRBD2 (5 bases). The CDR3 contains 15 residues. Trimming left V 0 bases short and J 0 bases short, with 6 bases between. The germline V gene encodes CDR1 LGHNA and CDR2 YNFKEQ. As DNA, the CDR3 is TGTGCCAGCAGCCAAGACGGGGACTCCTACAATGAGCAGTTCTTC. It is translated as CASSQDGDSYNEQFF.

The chain links TRBV9 to TRBJ2-7; D is perhaps TRBD1 (5 bases). Trimming removed 0 bases from V and 1 base from J, with 8 bases in between. CDR3 length equals 14 residues. Germline CDR1 is SGDLS and CDR2 is YYNGEE. DNA of the CDR3: TGTGCCAGCAGCGTAGGAGACAGTTCCTACGAGCAGTACTTC. Translating it yields CASSVGDSSYEQYF.

There are a few counts of this clonotype. The chain joins TRBV10-3 to TRBJ1-2; no definite D call. V lost 10 bases and J 3 bases, leaving 9 bases between the germline ends. The CDR3 length is 11 residues. Germline CDR1 ENHRY, CDR2 SYGVKD. CDR3 amino acids: CATTADYGYTF. The CDR3, as DNA: TGTGCCACTACAGCTGACTATGGCTACACCTTC.

This clonotype was seen ten or more times. The rearrangement links TRBV20-1 to TRBJ2-5; D may be TRBD2 (7 bases). Germline-derived CDR1 and CDR2 are DFQATT and SNEGSKA (reference sequence). V dropped 3 bases and J dropped 7 bases, with 18 bases sitting between them. The CDR3 has 14 residues. The CDR3 DNA reads as TGCAGTGCTAGCGGGGGGCTGCTTTCAGGGACCCAGTACTTC. Its protein product is CSASGGLLSGTQYF.

This clonotype has just a few counts. V and J are TRBV11-2 and TRBJ1-6; D not certain. CDR3 size: 14 residues. CDR1 and CDR2 from the germline V gene are SGHAT and FQNNGV. Between the trimmed V and J ends, which lost 1 base and 7 bases, there was a span of 8 bases. CDR3 protein: CASSLVGVNSPLHF. CDR3 bases: TGTGCCAGCAGCTTAGTGGGAGTAAATTCACCCCTCCACTTT.

This clonotype was seen a handful of times. V usage is TRBV6-5 and J usage is TRBJ1-6; D ambiguous. In germline, CDR1 is MNHEY, CDR2 SVGAGI. The V end lost 0 bases, the J end lost 11 bases, and 8 bases lay between the germline ends. The CDR3 consists of 13 residues. CDR3 sequence reads: CASSYSMSPPLHF. DNA for the CDR3: TGTGCCAGCAGTTACTCGATGAGTCCACCCCTCCACTTT.

The genes are TRBV10-3 and TRBJ2-2; D gene unclear. Germline V gives CDR1 ENHRY, CDR2 SYGVKD. The CDR3 runs 14 residues. The V and J ends lost 7 bases and 0 bases respectively, with 9 bases between them. CDR3 residues: CAIKAATNTGELFF. The DNA for the CDR3 is TGTGCCATCAAAGCAGCAACGAACACCGGGGAGCTGTTTTTT.

The chain uses TRBV7-2 and TRBJ2-7; tentative D call: TRBD1 (5 bases). V gave up 3 bases and J gave up 4 bases, with 10 bases separating them. The CDR3 covers 13 residues. Germline CDR1 SGHTA, CDR2 FQGNSA. CDR3 nucleotides: TGTGCCAGCAGCTTTGTAGGGGAATACGAGCAGTACTTC. Translation: CASSFVGEYEQYF.

The table lists this clonotype with a few counts. The chain employs TRBV5-1 and TRBJ2-1; D is possibly TRBD2 (6 bases). V lost 0 bases and J 10 bases, leaving 11 bases between the germline ends. There are 13 residues in the CDR3. Germline V gene sequence: CDR1 SGHRS, CDR2 YFSETQ. Here the CDR3 DNA reads TGCGCCAGCAGCTTGGGGGTCCGGGGGGAGCAGTTCTTC. It codes for CASSLGVRGEQFF. The full variable domain, its missing parts supplied by reference TRBV5-1 and TRBJ2-1, is KAGVTQTPRYLIKTRGQQVTLSCSPISGHRSVSWYQQTPGQGLQFLFEYFSETQRNKGNFPGRFSGRQFSNSRSEMNVSTLELGDSALYLCASSLGVRGEQFFGPGTRLTVL.

This clonotype was detected many times. The V gene is TRBV5-6, the J gene TRBJ2-7; tentatively, D is TRBD2 (6 bases). Germline-derived CDR1 and CDR2 are SGHDT and YYEEEE. V lost 4 bases and J 3 bases, leaving 14 bases between the germline ends. The CDR3 is made up of 14 amino acids. The CDR3 reads CASSVLEGYYEQYF. In DNA form, the CDR3 reads TGTGCCAGCAGCGTATTGGAGGGGTACTACGAGCAGTACTTC.

The genes are TRBV7-9 and TRBJ1-1; a possible D gene is TRBD1 (6 bases). Per germline, CDR1 SEHNR and CDR2 FQNEAQ (reference sequence). This CDR3 is 13 amino acids long. The ends were cut back, 5 bases at V and 5 bases at J, with 12 bases in the middle. CDR3 nucleotides: TGTGCCAGCAGCGTAGACAGGTGGACTGAAGCTTTCTTT. As protein: CASSVDRWTEAFF.

This clonotype was picked up a small number of times. The chain links TRBV7-2 to TRBJ2-5; 7 nucleotides align to TRBD1. Germline CDR1 SGHTA, CDR2 FQGNSA. Trimming removed 5 bases from V and 3 bases from J; junction bases left unmatched: 12. CDR3 length equals 16 residues. The CDR3 region is CASSPRPGQIKETQYF. The CDR3, as DNA: TGTGCCAGCAGCCCAAGACCGGGACAGATAAAAGAGACCCAGTACTTC.

V is TRBV7-6 and J is TRBJ2-1; the D is unclear. The germline gives CDR1 SGHVS, CDR2 FNYEAQ. The CDR3 runs to 15 residues. The V and J ends lost 4 bases and 8 bases respectively, with 18 bases between them. CDR3 nucleotide sequence: TGTGCCAGCAGCTCACGAGCTCTGCGAATCGATGAGCAGTTCTTC. Its translation: CASSSRALRIDEQFF.

The table lists this clonotype with a few counts. This chain links TRBV5-1 with TRBJ1-4, with 7 bases aligning to TRBD1. Germline CDR1 is SGHRS and CDR2 is YFSETQ. With V trimmed by 2 bases and J by 0 bases, 4 bases remained unmatched. The CDR3 runs to 16 residues. The CDR3 reads CASSFGQVPTNEKLFF. For the CDR3, the DNA is TGCGCCAGCAGCTTCGGACAGGTCCCAACTAATGAAAAACTGTTTTTT.

This clonotype was seen repeatedly, ten times or more. The V call is TRBV7-9, the J call TRBJ1-1, with no clear D. The CDR3 has 12 amino acids. V lost 5 bases, J lost 1 base, and 5 bases lay in between. CDR1 and CDR2 from the germline V gene are SEHNR and FQNEAQ (reference sequence). CDR3 sequence reads: CASSHENTEAFF. The DNA of the CDR3 is TGTGCCAGCAGCCATGAGAACACTGAAGCTTTCTTT.

The chain recombines TRBV2 with TRBJ1-1; no firm D call. The germline V gene has CDR1 SNHLY and CDR2 FYNNEI. Trimming stripped 4 bases from V and 5 bases from J, with 14 bases between. CDR3 length: 14 residues. The CDR3 region is CASSVLGEGTEAFF. CDR3 bases: TGTGCCAGCAGTGTTCTTGGGGAGGGTACTGAAGCTTTCTTT.

This rearrangement joins TRBV20-1 to TRBJ2-3; D possibly corresponds to TRBD2 (6 bases). V was shortened by 1 base and J by 5 bases, with 10 bases between the two germline ends. The CDR3 is made up of 13 amino acids. Germline CDR1 and CDR2: DFQATT and SNEGSKA (reference sequence). Here the CDR3 reads CSARGDWGDTQYF. The CDR3, as DNA: TGCAGTGCTAGAGGGGACTGGGGAGATACGCAGTATTTT.

In its sample, this clonotype was seen a few times. The V gene is TRBV18, the J gene TRBJ2-2, with 7 bases that match TRBD1. Unmatched junction bases numbered 1, after V lost 3 bases and J lost 0 bases. CDR1 KGHSH and CDR2 LQKENI come from the germline V gene. The CDR3 covers 15 residues. CDR3 loop: CASSPQGANTGELFF. In nucleotides, the CDR3 is TGTGCCAGCTCACCGCAGGGGGCGAACACCGGGGAGCTGTTTTTT. Looking up the rest from reference TRBV18 and TRBJ2-2 gives the full variable domain: NAGVMQNPRHLVRRRGQEARLRCSPMKGHSHVYWYRQLPEEGLKFMVYLQKENIIDESGMPKERFSAEFPKEGPSILRIQQVVRGDSAAYFCASSPQGANTGELFFGEGSRLTVL.

The V and J genes are TRBV9 and TRBJ2-1; 8 bases are a match to TRBD1. The CDR3 sequence is 15 residues long. Germline V CDR1 and CDR2: SGDLS, YYNGEE. V gave up 3 bases and J gave up 2 bases; unmatched junction bases: 4. CDR3 nucleotides: TGTGCCAGCAGCGCAGACAGGGGAACCTACAATGAGCAGTTCTTC. Its translation is CASSADRGTYNEQFF.

The chain recombines TRBV5-1 with TRBJ2-1, with D possibly TRBD1 on 5 matching bases. CDR1 is SGHRS, CDR2 YFSETQ, per germline. The CDR3 is made up of 14 amino acids. The V and J ends lost 0 bases and 7 bases respectively, with 11 bases between them. The CDR3 bases are TGCGCCAGCAGCTTGGTCATCAGGGAAAATGAGCAGTTCTTC. Amino acid sequence: CASSLVIRENEQFF. Looking up the rest from reference TRBV5-1 and TRBJ2-1 gives the full variable domain: KAGVTQTPRYLIKTRGQQVTLSCSPISGHRSVSWYQQTPGQGLQFLFEYFSETQRNKGNFPGRFSGRQFSNSRSEMNVSTLELGDSALYLCASSLVIRENEQFFGPGTRLTVL.

The chain is built from TRBV6-4 and TRBJ2-2; TRBD1 aligns across 7 bases. The CDR3 contains 18 residues. V gave up 6 bases and J gave up 5 bases; unmatched junction bases: 18. CDR1 MRHNA and CDR2 SNTAGT come from the germline V gene. The CDR3 spells CASRTFFWRQGSTGELFF. The CDR3 DNA follows: TGTGCCAGCAGGACTTTTTTTTGGAGACAGGGTTCGACCGGGGAGCTGTTTTTT.

This clonotype was observed a handful of times. CDR3 nucleotide sequence: TGCAGTGCTAGATTTGGAGGGGACACTGAAGCTTTCTTT. Its translation: CSARFGGDTEAFF. The J gene is TRBJ1-1, the V gene TRBV20-1; TRBD1 is a possible D gene (5 bases). Deletions cut 2 bases from V and 3 bases from J, with 10 bases between. The CDR3 sequence is 13 residues long. Germline V lookup: CDR1 DFQATT, CDR2 SNEGSKA (reference sequence).

This clonotype was seen more than once but under ten times. The chain combines TRBV4-1 with TRBJ2-2, with D unresolved. Germline CDR1 MGHRA, CDR2 YSYEKL. This CDR3 has 14 amino acids. Trimming took off 5 bases at V and 4 bases at J, with 11 bases between the two ends. CDR3 sequence: CASSAVGRTGELFF. Here the CDR3 DNA reads TGCGCCAGCAGCGCGGTTGGCCGCACCGGGGAGCTGTTTTTT.

This clonotype came up a few times. This chain uses TRBV28 with TRBJ2-1, with TRBD1 identical over 8 bases. Trimming removed 4 bases from V and 8 bases from J; junction bases left unmatched: 13. CDR1 MDHEN and CDR2 SYDVKM come from the germline V gene. This CDR3 has 16 amino acids. The CDR3 is CASSSPPGTGIDEQFF. DNA of the CDR3: TGTGCCAGCAGTTCCCCCCCCGGGACAGGCATAGATGAGCAGTTCTTC.